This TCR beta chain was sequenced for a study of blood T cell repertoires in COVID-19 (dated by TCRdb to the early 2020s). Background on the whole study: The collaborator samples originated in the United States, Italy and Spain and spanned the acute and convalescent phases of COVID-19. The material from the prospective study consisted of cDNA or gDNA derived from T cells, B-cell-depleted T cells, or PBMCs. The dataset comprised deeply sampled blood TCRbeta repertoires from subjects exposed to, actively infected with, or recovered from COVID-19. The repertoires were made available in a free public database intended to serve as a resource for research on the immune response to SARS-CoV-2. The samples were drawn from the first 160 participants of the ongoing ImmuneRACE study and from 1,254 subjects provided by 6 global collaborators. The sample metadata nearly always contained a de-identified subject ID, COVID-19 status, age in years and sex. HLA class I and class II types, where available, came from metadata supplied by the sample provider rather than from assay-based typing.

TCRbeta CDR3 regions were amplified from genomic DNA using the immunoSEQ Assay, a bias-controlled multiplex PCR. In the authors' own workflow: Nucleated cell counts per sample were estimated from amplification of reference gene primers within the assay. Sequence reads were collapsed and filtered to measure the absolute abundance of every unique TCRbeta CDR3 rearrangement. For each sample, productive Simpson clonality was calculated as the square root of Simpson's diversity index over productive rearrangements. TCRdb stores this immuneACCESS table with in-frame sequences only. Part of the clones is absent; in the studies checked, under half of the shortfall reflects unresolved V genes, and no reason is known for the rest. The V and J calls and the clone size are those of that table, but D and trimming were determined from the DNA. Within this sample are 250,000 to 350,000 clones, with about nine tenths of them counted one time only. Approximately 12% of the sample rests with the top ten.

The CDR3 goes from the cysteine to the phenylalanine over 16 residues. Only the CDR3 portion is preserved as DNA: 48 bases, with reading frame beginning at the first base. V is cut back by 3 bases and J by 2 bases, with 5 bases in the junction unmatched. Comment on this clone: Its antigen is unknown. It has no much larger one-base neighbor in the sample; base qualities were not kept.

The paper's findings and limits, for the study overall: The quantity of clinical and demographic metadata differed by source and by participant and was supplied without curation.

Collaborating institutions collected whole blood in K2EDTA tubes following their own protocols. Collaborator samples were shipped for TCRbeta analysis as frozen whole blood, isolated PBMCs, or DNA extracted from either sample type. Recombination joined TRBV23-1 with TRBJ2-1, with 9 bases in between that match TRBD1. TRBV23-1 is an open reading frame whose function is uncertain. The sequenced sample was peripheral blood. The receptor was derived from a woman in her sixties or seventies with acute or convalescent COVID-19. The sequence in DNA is TGCGCCAGCAGTCAGAAGGGACAGGGAGCCTACAATGAGCAGTTCTTC. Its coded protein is CASSQKGQGAYNEQFF.